Shown below are 3 T cell receptor beta chains from a single sample sequenced in a study of shared clonotypes between healthy human individuals. Some clones are missing from TCRdb's copy, which holds only in-frame ones; the method was immunoSEQ multiplex PCR. The repertoire holds fewer than 600,000 clones, with over 60% as singletons. Sequencing was carried out using PBMCs. The receptors originated from a woman in her forties in good health. Some clones in this sample may be carry-over from other donors' samples.

V is TRBV5-4 and J is TRBJ2-3; 8 nucleotides align to TRBD2. CDR1 SGHNT and CDR2 YYREEE come from the germline V gene (reference sequence). The ends lost 3 bases at V and 5 bases at J; junction bases unmatched: 8. The CDR3 totals 15 residues. The CDR3, as DNA: TGTGCCAGCAGCTCACCGGGACTAGGGGGAGATACGCAGTATTTT. Its protein product is CASSSPGLGGDTQYF.

This clone was recorded only once. At one end, the junction sequence differs from germline, possibly due to a read error. CDR3: CASSLGPTGGTGYEQYF. For the CDR3, the DNA is TGTGCTAGCAGCTTAGGGCCTACAGGGGGGACAGGCTACGAGCAGTACTTC. The V and J genes are TRBV7-7 and TRBJ2-7; 8 nucleotides align to TRBD1. In germline, CDR1 is SSHAT, CDR2 FNYEAQ (reference sequence). The CDR3 spans 17 residues.

The chain joins TRBV4-2 to TRBJ2-2; D gene unclear. The CDR3 has 15 residues. The germline CDR1 and CDR2 sequences are LGHNA and YNFKEQ. Trimming removed 0 bases from V and 6 bases from J, with 11 bases in between. CDR3 DNA sequence: TGTGCCAGCAGCCAAGAGGCCAGTAAACCCGGGGAGCTGTTTTTT. Encoded protein: CASSQEASKPGELFF.